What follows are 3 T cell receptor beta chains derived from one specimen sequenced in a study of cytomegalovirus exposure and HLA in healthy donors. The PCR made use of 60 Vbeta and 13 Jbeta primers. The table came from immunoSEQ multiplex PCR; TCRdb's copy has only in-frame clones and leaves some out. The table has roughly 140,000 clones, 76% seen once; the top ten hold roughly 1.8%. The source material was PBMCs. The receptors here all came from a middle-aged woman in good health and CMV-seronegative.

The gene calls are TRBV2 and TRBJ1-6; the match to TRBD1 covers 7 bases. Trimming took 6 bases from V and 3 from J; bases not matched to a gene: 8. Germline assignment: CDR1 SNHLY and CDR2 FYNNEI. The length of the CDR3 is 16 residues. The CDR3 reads CASSLGQVLYNSPLHF. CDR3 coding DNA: TGTGCCAGCAGCCTCGGACAGGTTCTCTATAATTCACCCCTCCACTTT.

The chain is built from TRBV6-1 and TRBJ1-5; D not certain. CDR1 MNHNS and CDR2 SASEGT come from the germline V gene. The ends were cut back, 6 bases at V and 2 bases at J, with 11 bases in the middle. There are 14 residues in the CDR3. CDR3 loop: CASRTLDGNQPQHF. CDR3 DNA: TGTGCCAGCAGGACTCTCGACGGCAATCAGCCCCAGCATTTT.

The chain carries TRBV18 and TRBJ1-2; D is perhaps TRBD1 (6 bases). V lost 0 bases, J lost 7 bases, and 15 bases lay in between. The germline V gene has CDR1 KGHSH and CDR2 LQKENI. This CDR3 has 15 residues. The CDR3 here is CASSPPHSTRGGYTF. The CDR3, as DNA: TGTGCCAGCTCACCACCGCACAGTACCAGGGGTGGCTACACCTTC. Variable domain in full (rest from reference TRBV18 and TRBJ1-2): NAGVMQNPRHLVRRRGQEARLRCSPMKGHSHVYWYRQLPEEGLKFMVYLQKENIIDESGMPKERFSAEFPKEGPSILRIQQVVRGDSAAYFCASSPPHSTRGGYTFGSGTRLTVV.